This T cell receptor (beta chain) was sequenced in a study of cytomegalovirus exposure and HLA in healthy donors. Study overall: A preliminary data release comprised 80 million to 95 million unique TCRs obtained from HLA-typed donors.

This clone was counted a few times. Its specificity is unknown. The primer mix had 60 Vbeta and 13 Jbeta primers. Clones were read by immunoSEQ multiplex PCR, and TCRdb kept only the in-frame ones, dropping some. This sample has about 110,000 clones, with roughly three quarters found just once. Study observations and caveats: TCR beta sequences reportedly predicted most subjects' HLA-A and HLA-B alleles accurately. Overall, around 160 TCR beta chains were annotated as cytomegalovirus-associated. TCR beta chains associated with HLA were, in a later analysis, more clonally expanded than equally common others.

From germline, CDR1 is SNHLY and CDR2 FYNNEI. The CDR3 runs to 14 residues. With V trimmed by 4 bases and J by 4 bases, 2 bases remained unmatched. This TCR came from a man aged 35-49 years in good health and CMV-seropositive. The source material was PBMCs. The J gene is TRBJ2-3, the V gene TRBV2; 10 nucleotides line up with TRBD2. CDR3 DNA: TGTGCCAGCAGTGTCCTAGCGGGAGCAGATACGCAGTATTTT. As protein: CASSVLAGADTQYF.